This T cell receptor beta chain comes out of a study of somatic mutations in cytotoxic T cells in rheumatoid arthritis (dated by TCRdb to about 2017). Describing the broader study: A FACSAria II or Sony SH800 was used to flow-sort some V beta antibody-stained T-cell populations at nearly 100% purity, and TCRB sequencing was also done on sorted V beta1+ cells. To characterize clonality, the study used TCRB deep sequencing while asking whether somatic mutations are carried by expanded CD8+ T-cell clones in newly diagnosed, untreated rheumatoid arthritis. Patients and controls did not essentially differ in median age, which was nearly identical between the groups. TCRB deep sequencing covered some 60 patients with rheumatoid arthritis along with approximately 20 healthy controls.

Sequencing of TCRB CDR3 was done on genomic DNA with the immunoSEQ assay. Per the original workflow: Nothing other than productive TCRB rearrangements was included in the analyses. Clonality was calculated as a Shannon entropy-based productive clonality index, and a clone was defined by a unique TCRB CDR3 sequence. To calculate repertoire overlap between two samples, the template counts of each clone were considered relative to each sample's total templates. A correlation with a Spearman r of roughly 0.66 was found between V-gene usage by flow cytometry and V-gene usage by TCRB sequencing. This immuneACCESS table, as held by TCRdb, lists in-frame sequences with V and J called but not all clones. Of the missing ones, under half trace to an unresolved V gene in checked studies; the others have no known cause. The DNA gave D and trimming, while V, J and clone size come from that table. For this sample there are approximately 13,000 clones; just under 75% appear just once. In total, the top ten clones hold roughly 10% of the sample.

Healthy controls were around 20 blood donors whose buffy coats were used, with a median age of roughly 53 years (range about 20-70) and 55% female. Flow cytometry confirmed the purity of CD4+ and CD8+ cells that had been isolated by positive magnetic bead selection on an AutoMACS. Ficoll-Paque PLUS density gradient separation was used to isolate peripheral blood mononuclear cells. Nucleospin Tissue or Tissue XS kits were used to extract DNA from CD4-enriched, CD8-enriched or PBMC samples, and a Qubit 2.0 fluorometer was used for quantification. V is reduced by 0 bases and J by 7 bases, leaving a spacing of 10 bases between them. CDR1 is given as LNHNV and CDR2 as YYDKDF, both from the germline V gene (reference sequence). Including the terminal cysteine and phenylalanine, the CDR3 comprises 14 residues. Only the CDR3 DNA is retained, 42 bases long and in frame from the first base. Results and caveats for the whole study, not just this receptor: Rheumatoid arthritis patients and age-matched healthy controls did not significantly differ in CD8+ T-cell clonality. The antigen targets of the expanded CD8+ clones were unknown, and absence from virus-specific databases did not rule out viral specificity. Healthy controls showed no age-related increase in CD8+ clonality, whereas patients did (Spearman r ~ 0.5). In about an eighth of the 65 patients the largest CD8+ clone exceeded 20% of CD8+ cells, and several identical CD8+ TCRB sequences were shared between blood and synovial fluid. No adjustment for multiple comparisons was made for the slight TRBV07 underrepresentation in patients.

A note on this clone: This clone's antigen is unknown. No base quality values were provided; no much bigger clone lies one nucleotide off.

The clonotype comes from a woman between 40 and 55 years old in good health. The rearranged chain carries TRBV15 and TRBJ2-1; the D gene is unclear. The sequenced material came from CD8+ T cells sorted from blood. The sequenced DNA: TGTGCCACCAGCAGAGACGTAGTTGGAAATGAGCAGTTCTTC. This sequence encodes CATSRDVVGNEQFF.